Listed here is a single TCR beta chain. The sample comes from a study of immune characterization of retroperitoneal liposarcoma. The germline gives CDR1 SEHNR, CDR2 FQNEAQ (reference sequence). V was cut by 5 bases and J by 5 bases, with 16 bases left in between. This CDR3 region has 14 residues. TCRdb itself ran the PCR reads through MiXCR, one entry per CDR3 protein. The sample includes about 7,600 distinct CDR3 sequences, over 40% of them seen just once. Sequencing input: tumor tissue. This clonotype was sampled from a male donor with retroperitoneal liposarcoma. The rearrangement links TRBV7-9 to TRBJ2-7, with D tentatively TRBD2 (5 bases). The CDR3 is CASSVGGRRNEQYF. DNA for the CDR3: TGTGCCAGCAGCGTTGGAGGCCGTCGCAACGAGCAGTACTTC.